These T cell receptor beta chains were read from a single sample in a study of response to subunit inactivated influenza vaccine. TCRdb reanalysed the RT-PCR reads using MiXCR and keeps one entry per CDR3 protein. The sample consists of more than 700,000 distinct CDR3 sequences, around 21% of them appearing once. The sequences come from PBMCs from blood, collected roughly 5 days after vaccination. The receptors here all came from a man aged 50 to 59 who received an inactivated influenza vaccine. Each CDR3 is given with its conserved first and last residue. The order of the fields is clone size, V gene, D gene, J gene, CDR3 protein, CDR3 DNA. The D gene is left open where the match is weak. Some rows have no size entry. The others give once, few or many, or a class for an expanded clone.

few	TRBV30	TRBD1	TRBJ2-3	CAWSEQGRAYLYF	TGTGCCTGGAGTGAACAGGGGCGGGCGTACCTTTATTTT
NA	TRBV20-1	NA	TRBJ1-1	CSAAVDLNTEAFF	TGCAGTGCTGCCGTGGATCTAAACACTGAAGCTTTCTTT
NA	TRBV7-9	TRBD1	TRBJ2-7	CASSLGQGARSYEQYF	TGTGCCAGCAGCCTTGGACAGGGGGCCCGTTCCTACGAGCAGTACTTC
NA	TRBV7-9	NA	TRBJ2-5	CASSNGWTQETQYF	TGTGCCAGCAGCAACGGGTGGACCCAAGAGACCCAGTACTTC
few	TRBV11-2	NA	TRBJ2-3	CASSLGRGGRAGSTDTQYF	TGTGCCAGCAGCTTAGGTCGTGGTGGTAGGGCCGGGAGCACAGATACGCAGTATTTT
NA	TRBV10-2	TRBD2	TRBJ2-7	CASSEGGGMYEQYF	TGCGCCAGCAGTGAGGGCGGGGGGATGTACGAGCAGTACTTC
few	TRBV20-1	NA	TRBJ1-4	CSARDYEKLFF	TGCAGTGCTAGAGATTACGAAAAACTGTTTTTT
NA	TRBV6-1	TRBD1	TRBJ2-1	CASTPGGNAYNEQFF	TGTGCCAGCACCCCAGGGGGCAACGCCTACAATGAGCAGTTCTTC
few	TRBV29-1	NA	TRBJ2-5	CSVSHFQETQYF	TGCAGCGTTAGCCACTTCCAAGAGACCCAGTACTTC
NA	TRBV20-1	TRBD2	TRBJ2-3	CSATSGTSGADTQYF	TGCAGTGCGACTTCCGGGACTAGCGGGGCAGATACGCAGTATTTT
few	TRBV3-1	NA	TRBJ2-7	CASSPLESSHEQYF	TGTGCCAGCAGCCCCCTCGAGAGTTCCCACGAGCAGTACTTC
NA	TRBV11-2	NA	TRBJ2-6	CASSLVGNSGANVLTF	TGTGCCAGCAGCTTAGTTGGGAACTCTGGGGCCAACGTCCTGACTTTC
NA	TRBV20-1	TRBD2	TRBJ2-1	CSAGPAGGPQEQFF	TGCAGTGCTGGACCGGCGGGAGGGCCGCAGGAGCAGTTCTTC
few	TRBV20-1	NA	TRBJ2-3	CSASEGFLGTDTQYF	TGCAGTGCTAGCGAGGGGTTTCTGGGCACAGATACGCAGTATTTT
NA	TRBV11-2	NA	TRBJ2-7	CASSPGPTSYEQYF	TGTGCCAGCAGCCCGGGACCAACGTCCTACGAGCAGTACTTC
few	TRBV4-2	NA	TRBJ1-5	CASSQEAADSNQPQHF	TGTGCCAGCAGCCAGGAAGCAGCTGATAGCAATCAGCCCCAGCATTTT
NA	TRBV5-1	NA	TRBJ2-2	CASSLVWDTQLVVGELFF	TGCGCCAGCAGCTTGGTTTGGGACACACAATTGGTGGTCGGGGAGCTGTTTTTT
few	TRBV7-2	NA	TRBJ2-2	CASSLSGSPSTGELFF	TGTGCCAGCAGCCTGTCAGGTAGCCCGAGCACCGGGGAGCTGTTTTTT
few	TRBV11-2	NA	TRBJ2-1	CASSLVPGQGEQFF	TGTGCCAGCAGCTTAGTGCCCGGGCAGGGTGAGCAGTTCTTC
few	TRBV6-1	TRBD2	TRBJ2-3	CASWTSGRAWESTDTQYF	TGTGCCAGCTGGACTAGCGGGAGGGCTTGGGAAAGCACAGATACGCAGTATTTT
few	TRBV6-2/TRBV6-3	TRBD2	TRBJ2-7	CASSPRTSIPEQYF	TGTGCCAGCAGTCCAAGGACTAGCATTCCCGAGCAGTACTTC
NA	TRBV6-5	NA	TRBJ1-1	CASSYSKKGTEAFF	TGTGCCAGCAGTTACTCGAAAAAAGGGACTGAAGCTTTCTTT
NA	TRBV7-2	NA	TRBJ1-3	CASSLFGNTIYF	TGTGCCAGCAGCTTATTCGGAAACACCATATATTTT
few	TRBV5-1	NA	TRBJ2-7	CASSPADPYEQYF	TGCGCCAGCAGCCCCGCGGACCCCTACGAGCAGTACTTC
few	TRBV6-1	NA	TRBJ1-1	CASRGALNTEAFF	TGTGCCAGCAGGGGAGCCCTAAACACTGAAGCTTTCTTT
few	TRBV12-3/TRBV12-4	NA	TRBJ2-1	CASTAGGPYNEQFF	TGTGCCAGCACCGCCGGTGGTCCCTACAATGAGCAGTTCTTC
NA	TRBV6-2/TRBV6-3	NA	TRBJ2-7	CASSYSAGQYSNSYEQYF	TGTGCCAGCAGTTACTCCGCCGGACAGTACTCAAACTCCTACGAGCAGTACTTC
NA	TRBV15	TRBD2	TRBJ2-1	CATSRDLPSGASGTYNEQFF	TGTGCCACCAGCAGAGATCTCCCCAGCGGGGCTTCGGGAACCTACAATGAGCAGTTCTTC
many	TRBV12-3/TRBV12-4	NA	TRBJ2-5	CASTHSGQEETQYF	TGTGCCAGCACACATAGCGGCCAAGAAGAGACCCAGTACTTC
NA	TRBV3-1	TRBD2	TRBJ2-1	CASSQEGYPSGGVHEQFF	TGTGCCAGCAGCCAAGAAGGGTATCCTAGCGGGGGTGTTCATGAGCAGTTCTTC
NA	TRBV7-2	TRBD2	TRBJ2-1	CASSDSGTRSEQFF	TGTGCCAGCAGCGATAGCGGGACCCGGAGTGAGCAGTTCTTC
NA	TRBV6-2/TRBV6-3	TRBD2	TRBJ2-3	CASSFSGRLADTQYF	TGTGCCAGCAGTTTTAGCGGGAGACTAGCAGATACGCAGTATTTT
NA	TRBV20-1	TRBD2	TRBJ2-5	CSASPSGRIQETQYF	TGCAGTGCTAGCCCAAGCGGGAGGATTCAAGAGACCCAGTACTTC
few	TRBV4-3	TRBD2	TRBJ2-1	CASSQDHSASGSNEQFF	TGCGCCAGCAGCCAAGATCATTCGGCTAGCGGGAGCAATGAGCAGTTCTTC
many	TRBV12-3/TRBV12-4	NA	TRBJ2-4	CASSPRTAHIQYF	TGTGCCAGCAGTCCCCGGACAGCGCACATTCAGTACTTC
NA	TRBV12-3/TRBV12-4	TRBD2	TRBJ2-1	CASSRKGLAYNEQFF	TGTGCCAGCAGCCGAAAGGGACTAGCGTACAATGAGCAGTTCTTC
NA	TRBV7-2	NA	TRBJ2-1	CASSLLQATEQFF	TGTGCCAGCAGCTTACTTCAAGCGACTGAGCAGTTCTTC
NA	TRBV24-1	NA	TRBJ2-2	CATSEGIGELFF	TGTGCCACCAGTGAGGGGATCGGGGAGCTGTTTTTT
few	TRBV5-1	TRBD2	TRBJ2-3	CASSPQPSGASTDTQYF	TGCGCCAGCAGCCCACAACCTAGCGGGGCTAGCACAGATACGCAGTATTTT
NA	TRBV7-6	NA	TRBJ2-3	CASSPTGIGDTQYF	TGTGCCAGCAGCCCCACAGGGATTGGTGATACGCAGTATTTT
NA	TRBV12-3/TRBV12-4	NA	TRBJ2-5	CASTRPGSETQYF	TGTGCCAGCACCCGACCGGGTTCAGAGACCCAGTACTTC
NA	TRBV6-5	TRBD2	TRBJ2-7	CASSYDSGAGGPYEQYF	TGTGCCAGCAGTTACGATTCAGGGGCGGGGGGCCCTTACGAGCAGTACTTC
NA	TRBV5-5	NA	TRBJ1-6	CASSLDPSSYNSPLHF	TGTGCCAGCAGCTTGGACCCAAGCTCCTATAATTCACCCCTCCACTTT
few	TRBV7-8	TRBD1	TRBJ2-1	CASSAPTGGLLHNEQFF	TGTGCCAGCAGCGCGCCGACAGGGGGTCTTCTGCACAATGAGCAGTTCTTC
many	TRBV28	TRBD2	TRBJ2-7	CASSRLAVSSYEQYF	TGTGCCAGCAGTAGACTAGCGGTAAGCTCCTACGAGCAGTACTTC
NA	TRBV5-1	NA	TRBJ1-1	CASSLGEGNTEAFF	TGCGCCAGCAGCTTGGGTGAGGGGAACACTGAAGCTTTCTTT